This TCR beta chain was sequenced during a study of shared T cell receptors in the human thymus. The CDR3 spans 15 residues. V was clipped by 2 bases and J by 6 bases; unmatched bases: 5. CDR1 is LGHNA, CDR2 YNFKEQ, per germline. Profiled with immunoSEQ multiplex PCR; TCRdb holds only in-frame clones, not every one. The table includes approximately 730,000 clones, 75% to 90% detected once. These same data were also listed under a study on human thymus T cells. As that report states: Corrective cardiac surgery supplied the resected thymus tissue.

Sequencing used thymocytes. The receptor was derived from a girl under three years old with a congenital heart defect. The chain combines TRBV4-2 with TRBJ1-4; 8 positions match TRBD1. The CDR3 DNA reads TGTGCCAGCAGCCAACCGACAGGGGAGTATGAAAAACTGTTTTTT. Amino acids: CASSQPTGEYEKLFF.